These T cell receptor beta chains were read from a single sample in a study of neurological immune-mediated disorders. A single record per CDR3 protein comes from TCRdb applying MiXCR to the 5' RACE reads. The profile shows about 95,000 distinct CDR3 sequences, around 3.3% of them singletons. What was sequenced was PBMCs. Receptor source: a woman between 18 and 29 years old with multiple sclerosis. Both conserved end residues are part of each CDR3. D genes are given only for firm matches. Only part of the rows carry a size: once, few, many, or a class if the clone is expanded.

TGTGCCAGCAGGACTAGCCAGAACACCGGGGAGCTGTTTTTT CASRTSQNTGELFF TRBV6-8 TRBD2 TRBJ2-2 many
TGCGCCAGCAGCTTCCGGGACTATGATGGGAGCGGGGAGCTGTTTTTT CASSFRDYDGSGELFF TRBV5-1 TRBD2 TRBJ2-2 .
TGTGCCAGCAGTTTTGGGCAGGATAATGAAAAACTGTTTTTT CASSFGQDNEKLFF TRBV12-3/TRBV12-4 . TRBJ1-4 many
TGTGCCAGCAGGGATCGGACAGGGTCGCGGGAGACCCAGTACTTC CASRDRTGSRETQYF TRBV27 TRBD1 TRBJ2-5 many
TGTGCCACCAAAAGGGGTGCCCGGAGCTCCTATAATTCACCCCTCCACTTT CATKRGARSSYNSPLHF TRBV2 . TRBJ1-6 many
TGTGCCAGCAGTTACGAGACAGCGAACACCGGGGAGCTGTTTTTT CASSYETANTGELFF TRBV6-2/TRBV6-3 . TRBJ2-2 many
TGCGCCAGCAGCCGGGAGGTGCCAGGGACTGGGGCCAACGTCCTGACTTTC CASSREVPGTGANVLTF TRBV5-1 TRBD2 TRBJ2-6 many
TGCGCCAGCAGCTTGGACGGTCGCGGCTCCTACGAGCAGTACTTC CASSLDGRGSYEQYF TRBV5-1 . TRBJ2-7 .
TGTGCCAGCAGCGTAGAAGGAAGGGAACAAGAGACCCAGTACTTC CASSVEGREQETQYF TRBV9 . TRBJ2-5 many
TGTGCCACCAGTGACGACAGGGATATTGTGAATGAGCAGTTCTTC CATSDDRDIVNEQFF TRBV24-1 TRBD1 TRBJ2-1 many
TGTGCCAGCAGCGCAGCCCTAGCGGGGAACACAGATACGCAGTATTTT CASSAALAGNTDTQYF TRBV9 TRBD2 TRBJ2-3 many
TGTGCCAGCAGCTTGGACAGGAGTGCGTACGAGCAGTACTTC CASSLDRSAYEQYF TRBV5-6 . TRBJ2-7 many
TGCGCCAGCAGCTTGGGGAGCGGATCTAGCTCTGGAAACACCATATATTTT CASSLGSGSSSGNTIYF TRBV5-1 . TRBJ1-3 many
TGTGCCAGCAGGCGCCACAGGGGGTTAAGATACGAGCAGTACTTC CASRRHRGLRYEQYF TRBV21-1 . TRBJ2-7 many
TGCAGCCCTGACAGGGTAATGCCTCCGTACGAGCAGTACTTC CSPDRVMPPYEQYF TRBV29-1 TRBD1 TRBJ2-7 many
TGCGCCAGCAGCTACCCGGACACAGACTATGGCTACACCTTC CASSYPDTDYGYTF TRBV5-1 . TRBJ1-2 many
TGCGCCAGCAGCCACAGGGATGGCGGGTACGAGCAGTACTTC CASSHRDGGYEQYF TRBV5-1 . TRBJ2-7 many
TGTGCCAGCAGCCAATATTTGGGAAATCAGCCCCAGCATTTT CASSQYLGNQPQHF TRBV3-1 . TRBJ1-5 many
TGCAGTGCAGAACGGGACTACCCCCCCTACAATGAGCAGTTCTTC CSAERDYPPYNEQFF TRBV20-1 TRBD2 TRBJ2-1 many
TGTGCCAGCAGCCGATCGACAAATGCGGCCGAGCAGTACTTC CASSRSTNAAEQYF TRBV4-2 . TRBJ2-7 many
TGTGCCAGCAACTACGGACAGGCGAAGAACACTGAAGCTTTCTTT CASNYGQAKNTEAFF TRBV6-2/TRBV6-3 TRBD1 TRBJ1-1 many
TGTGCCACCAGTGATTTCGGGGACAGGGCCAATGAGCAGTTCTTC CATSDFGDRANEQFF TRBV24-1 TRBD1 TRBJ2-1 many
TGTGCCACCAGCAGAGATCGCGGTACGGCAGATACGCAGTATTTT CATSRDRGTADTQYF TRBV15 . TRBJ2-3 many
TGCGCCAGCAGCTTGGCGGGGATAGGGGAGCAGTTCTTC CASSLAGIGEQFF TRBV5-1 . TRBJ2-1 many
TGTGCCAGCAGCTTACCTCCTAGCGGGGGGCCGGATACGCAGTATTTT CASSLPPSGGPDTQYF TRBV7-2 TRBD2 TRBJ2-3 many
TGTGCCAGCACCTACGGGACACTTGGGGACTATGGCTACACCTTC CASTYGTLGDYGYTF TRBV9 . TRBJ1-2 many
TGCGCCAGCCGCACAGGGGGCCCTAATGAAACACTGTTTTTT CASRTGGPNETLFF TRBV5-1 TRBD1 TRBJ1-4 few
TGTGCCAGCAGTTTAGGAGAATCTCTAGCGGGAGGTACAGATACGCAGTATTTT CASSLGESLAGGTDTQYF TRBV12-3/TRBV12-4 TRBD2 TRBJ2-3 few
TGCAGCGTCGATTGGGGGAACGAGCAGTACTTC CSVDWGNEQYF TRBV29-1 . TRBJ2-7 many
TGTGCCAGCAGCTCGCGTTCACAGGGAGGGGATGAAGCTTTCTTT CASSSRSQGGDEAFF TRBV28 . TRBJ1-1 .
TGCGCCAGCAGCCTACAACGGACAGGGGTCTACAATGAGCAGTTCTTC CASSLQRTGVYNEQFF TRBV5-1 TRBD1 TRBJ2-1 many
TGTGCCAGCAGCCCCACGAGAAAGGGTGAGCAGTTCTTC CASSPTRKGEQFF TRBV6-2/TRBV6-3 . TRBJ2-1 many
TGCAGCGTTCTCCTCCGTGGAACCTACTACGAGCAGTACTTC CSVLLRGTYYEQYF TRBV29-1 . TRBJ2-7 .
TGTGCCGGGGGAGGGGACAGGGGTCGCAATGAGCAGTTCTTC CAGGGDRGRNEQFF TRBV25-1 TRBD1 TRBJ2-1 many
TGTGCCACCAGCAGAGATAATCAGCCCCAGCATTTT CATSRDNQPQHF TRBV15 . TRBJ1-5 many
TGTGCCAGCAGTCCCTCAAGGGACAGAAGTAATTCACCCCTCCACTTT CASSPSRDRSNSPLHF TRBV12-3/TRBV12-4 TRBD1 TRBJ1-6 many
TGCAGTGCTATCGGCCCCCTAGCGGGACGGTACCAAGAGACCCAGTACTTC CSAIGPLAGRYQETQYF TRBV20-1 TRBD2 TRBJ2-5 many
TGTGCCAGCTCACCAGATCTCACTGAAGCTTTCTTT CASSPDLTEAFF TRBV18 . TRBJ1-1 .
TGTGCCAGCTCACCAGGGGGTTCTGGGGCCAACGTCCTGACTTTC CASSPGGSGANVLTF TRBV18 . TRBJ2-6 .
TGTGCCAGCAGTCCTACCCTAGCGGGGACCTACACCTTC CASSPTLAGTYTF TRBV12-3/TRBV12-4 . TRBJ1-2 many
TGCAGTGCGCCTCGAGATACGCAGTATTTT CSAPRDTQYF TRBV20-1 . TRBJ2-3 many